These T cell receptor beta chains were read from a single sample in a study of OX40 agonist ivuxolimab in advanced cancers. TCRdb keeps only in-frame clones here, not all; method: immunoSEQ multiplex PCR. The sample contains approximately 70,000 clones, approximately 90% of which appear only once. The material sequenced was CD4+ or CD8+ T cells sorted from blood, taken in a trial of the OX40 agonist ivuxolimab. Source of these receptors: an adult with an advanced solid tumor such as melanoma, head and neck, liver or kidney cancer. The CDR3 runs from the conserved cysteine through the conserved F or W. Each record gives: clone size, V gene, D gene, J gene, CDR3 DNA, CDR3 protein. D genes are given only for firm matches. Rows give clone size only sometimes, using once, few, many, or a class for an expanded clone.

NA	TRBV6-5	NA	TRBJ2-5	TGTGCCAGCACTACGACAGGTCAAGGGGAGACCCAGTACTTC	CASTTTGQGETQYF
NA	TRBV7-9	NA	TRBJ1-2	TGTGCCAGCAGCTCCCGGGAGATTTTTGGCTACACCTTC	CASSSREIFGYTF
NA	TRBV11-2	NA	TRBJ2-5	TGTGCCAGCAGTCCAGTCCTCCCGGCGCCCCTACCAGAGACCCAGTACTTC	CASSPVLPAPLPETQYF
once	TRBV19	NA	TRBJ2-3	TGTGCCAGTAGTATACAGGAAAGCACAGATACGCAGTATTTT	CASSIQESTDTQYF
NA	TRBV7-9	NA	TRBJ2-7	TGTGCCAGCAGCTTCCTAGCCTACGAGCAGTACTTC	CASSFLAYEQYF
once	TRBV7-9	TRBD2	TRBJ2-3	TGTGCCAGCAGCGGGACTAGCGGGAGGGAGACAGATACGCAGTATTTT	CASSGTSGRETDTQYF
NA	TRBV7-9	NA	TRBJ1-5	TGTGCCAGCAGCTTAGCGAGCGGGGAAGGGACCGATCAGCCCCAGCATTTT	CASSLASGEGTDQPQHF
NA	TRBV4-1	NA	TRBJ2-7	TGCGCCAGCAGCCAAGAACATCAGGGATTCTCCTACGAGCAGTACTTC	CASSQEHQGFSYEQYF
NA	TRBV7-8	NA	TRBJ2-7	TGTGCCAGCAGCAGCAGACAGACCTACGAGCAGTACTTC	CASSSRQTYEQYF
NA	TRBV19	TRBD2	TRBJ2-1	TGTGCCAGTAGTTTCCGACTAGCGGTCTATGAGCAGTTCTTC	CASSFRLAVYEQFF
NA	TRBV4-1	NA	TRBJ1-3	TGCGCCAGCAGCCAGCTAAACGGAAACACCATATATTTT	CASSQLNGNTIYF
NA	TRBV5-4	NA	TRBJ2-1	TGTGCCAGCAGCTTGGGTCTTAACAATGAGCAGTTCTTC	CASSLGLNNEQFF
NA	TRBV6-6	TRBD1	TRBJ1-5	TGTGCCAGCAGTACCGACAGGGGGCTCGTTCAGCCCCAGCATTTT	CASSTDRGLVQPQHF
NA	TRBV12-5	NA	TRBJ1-5	TGTGCTAGTGGCCCGCTTCGGGACACGAGCTATTATAGCAATCAGCCCCAGCATTTT	CASGPLRDTSYYSNQPQHF
NA	TRBV27	NA	TRBJ2-3	TGTGCCAGCAGTTTATCGGACGAGGATACGCAGTATTTT	CASSLSDEDTQYF
NA	TRBV28	NA	TRBJ2-3	TGTGCCAGCAGTTTTAGGCTGGGCATTGATACGCAGTATTTT	CASSFRLGIDTQYF
once	TRBV19	TRBD2	TRBJ2-1	TGTGCCAGTAGTATCACAGCGGGAGGGGGGAATGAGCAGTTCTTC	CASSITAGGGNEQFF
NA	TRBV21-1	NA	TRBJ2-7	TGTGCCAGCAGCAAATCTCTTTTTCGGTGGTCCTACGAGCAGTACTTC	CASSKSLFRWSYEQYF
NA	TRBV7-6	NA	TRBJ1-2	TGTGCCAGCAGCTCGGGGGTAGAAGGAAACTATGGCTACACCTTC	CASSSGVEGNYGYTF